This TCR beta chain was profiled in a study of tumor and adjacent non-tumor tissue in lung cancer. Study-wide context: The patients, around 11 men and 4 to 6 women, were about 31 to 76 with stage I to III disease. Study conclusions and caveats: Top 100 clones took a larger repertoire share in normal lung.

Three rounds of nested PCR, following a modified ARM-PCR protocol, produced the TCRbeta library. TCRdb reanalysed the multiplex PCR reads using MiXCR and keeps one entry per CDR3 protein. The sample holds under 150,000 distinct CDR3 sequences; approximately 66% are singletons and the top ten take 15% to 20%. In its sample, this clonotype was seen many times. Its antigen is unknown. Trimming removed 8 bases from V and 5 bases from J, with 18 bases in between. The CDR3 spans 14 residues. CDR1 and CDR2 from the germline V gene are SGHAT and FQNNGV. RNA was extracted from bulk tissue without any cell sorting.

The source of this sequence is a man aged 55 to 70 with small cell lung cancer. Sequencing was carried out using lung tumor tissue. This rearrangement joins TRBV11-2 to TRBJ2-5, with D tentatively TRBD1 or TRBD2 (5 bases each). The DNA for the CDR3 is TGTGCCAGCGAATCGGGACGCCATGGGGAGACCCAGTACTTC. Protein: CASESGRHGETQYF. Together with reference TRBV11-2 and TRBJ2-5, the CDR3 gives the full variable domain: EAGVAQSPRYKIIEKRQSVAFWCNPISGHATLYWYQQILGQGPKLLIQFQNNGVVDDSQLPKDRFSAERLKGVDSTLKIQPAKLEDSAVYLCASESGRHGETQYFGPGTRLLVL.